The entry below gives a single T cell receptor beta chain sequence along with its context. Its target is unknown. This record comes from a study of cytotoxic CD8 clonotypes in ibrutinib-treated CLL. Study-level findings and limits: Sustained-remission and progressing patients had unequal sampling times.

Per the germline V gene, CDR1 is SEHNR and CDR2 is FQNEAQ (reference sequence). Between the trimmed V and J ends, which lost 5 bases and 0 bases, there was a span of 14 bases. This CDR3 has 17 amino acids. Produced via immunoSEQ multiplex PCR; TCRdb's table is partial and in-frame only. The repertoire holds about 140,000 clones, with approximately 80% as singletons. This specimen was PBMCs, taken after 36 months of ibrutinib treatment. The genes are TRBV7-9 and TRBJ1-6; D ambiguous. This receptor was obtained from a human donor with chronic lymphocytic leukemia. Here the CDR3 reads CASSAGGRSSYNSPLHF. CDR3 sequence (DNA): TGTGCCAGCAGCGCCGGTGGCCGGAGCTCCTATAATTCACCCCTCCACTTT.